The T cell receptor beta chain described here comes from a study of blood T cell repertoires in COVID-19 (TCRdb year 2020). With respect to the entire study: The collaborator samples originated in the United States, Italy and Spain and spanned the acute and convalescent phases of COVID-19. The material from the prospective study consisted of cDNA or gDNA derived from T cells, B-cell-depleted T cells, or PBMCs. Subjects who had been exposed to COVID-19, were actively infected with it, or had recovered from it provided the deeply sampled blood TCRbeta repertoires that made up the dataset. A freely available public database, intended as a resource for researchers studying the immune response to SARS-CoV-2, is where the repertoires were released. Samples were obtained from the ongoing ImmuneRACE study (first 160 participants) and from over 1,000 subjects provided by 6 global collaborators. Sample metadata almost always included a de-identified subject ID, COVID-19 status, age in years and sex. HLA class I and class II types, where available, came from metadata supplied by the sample provider rather than from assay-based typing. General conclusions and limits of the study: The amount of clinical and demographic metadata varied by source and participant and was provided uncurated.

TCRbeta CDR3 regions were amplified from genomic DNA using the immunoSEQ Assay, a bias-controlled multiplex PCR. Per the authors' processing: The number of nucleated cells in each sample was estimated from the amplification of reference gene primers within the assay. Sequence reads were collapsed and filtered to measure the absolute abundance of every unique TCRbeta CDR3 rearrangement. For each sample, productive Simpson clonality was calculated as the square root of Simpson's diversity index over productive rearrangements. TCRdb holds this immuneACCESS table with in-frame rearrangements only. Some clones are missing; in checked studies, unresolved V genes explain under half, and the rest has no known cause. That table furnishes V, J and clone size, whereas the DNA furnished D and trimming. For this sample there are 35,000 to 50,000 clones; roughly 84% appear just once. The ten largest make up approximately 4% of the sample.

V is clipped by 1 base and J by 3 bases, and the sequence between their germline boundaries is 10 bases long. The germline V gene (reference sequence) supplies CDR1 SEHNR and CDR2 FQNEAQ. Reading from cysteine to phenylalanine, the CDR3 counts 15 amino acids. The retained sequence is limited to the CDR3, 45 bases, with the frame set at the first base. The collaborating institutions used their own protocols to collect whole blood in K2EDTA tubes. For TCRbeta analysis, collaborator samples were shipped as frozen whole blood, as isolated PBMCs, or as DNA extracted from either sample type. In this sample, this clone turned up once. Its antigen remains unidentified. No base-level quality is on record; no much larger clone is a single base apart.

The rearranged chain carries TRBV7-9 and TRBJ1-5, with a tentative D gene TRBD1 over 6 matching bases. This receptor was obtained from a woman between 65 and 79 years old with acute or convalescent COVID-19. Material: peripheral blood. The DNA sequence is TGTGCCAGCAGCTTAGATTCAGGGGTCAATCAGCCCCAGCATTTT. This is translated as CASSLDSGVNQPQHF.